This TCR beta chain was captured in a study of OX40 agonist ivuxolimab in advanced cancers. Study findings and constraints: More expanded clones were found, on average, in CD8+ than in CD4+ T cells.

A word on this clone: Its antigen is undetermined. This sample includes further DNA sequences coding for the same CDR3.

Produced via immunoSEQ multiplex PCR; TCRdb's table is partial and in-frame only. This table has 59,000 or so clones, less than 85% appearing once. The sequences come from CD4+ or CD8+ T cells sorted from blood, collected in a trial of the OX40 agonist ivuxolimab. The source of this sequence is an adult with an advanced solid tumor such as melanoma, head and neck, liver or kidney cancer.

Written as DNA, the CDR3 is TGTGCCAGCAGCTCAGGGACGTCCCAAGAGACCCAGTACTTC. As protein: CASSSGTSQETQYF. The chain uses TRBV7-2 and TRBJ2-5; D assignment may be TRBD1 or TRBD2 (5 bases each). This CDR3 has 14 amino acids. CDR1 and CDR2 (germline): SGHTA, FQGNSA. Trimming removed 4 bases from V and 1 base from J, with 10 bases in between. Drawing the rest from reference TRBV7-2 and TRBJ2-5, the complete variable domain is GAGVSQSPSNKVTEKGKDVELRCDPISGHTALYWYRQSLGQGLEFLIYFQGNSAPDKSGLPSDRFSAERTGGSVSTLTIQRTQQEDSAVYLCASSSGTSQETQYFGPGTRLLVL.